The source of this T cell receptor beta chain is a study of T cell responses to AZD1222 COVID-19 vaccine. The study, taken as a whole, reports: Increases in Spike-specific TCR breadth and depth were seen after two AZD1222 doses.

For this clone: The antigen is not known.

Profiling relied on immunoSEQ multiplex PCR, and the TCRdb table lists in-frame clones only, not all of them. The sample includes 130,000 to 150,000 clones, around 93% of them seen just once. The CDR3 totals 14 residues. Germline values: CDR1 SGHVS, CDR2 FQNEAQ. V was clipped by 5 bases and J by 6 bases, with 14 bases between them. The material was peripheral blood, obtained on day 0 of AZD1222 vaccination. The gene calls are TRBV7-8 and TRBJ1-5; tentative D call: TRBD1 (6 bases). This TCR came from an adult in good health. CDR3 sequence reads: CASSPGAGSQPQHF. Written as DNA, the CDR3 is TGTGCCAGCAGCCCAGGGGCAGGGAGTCAGCCCCAGCATTTT.